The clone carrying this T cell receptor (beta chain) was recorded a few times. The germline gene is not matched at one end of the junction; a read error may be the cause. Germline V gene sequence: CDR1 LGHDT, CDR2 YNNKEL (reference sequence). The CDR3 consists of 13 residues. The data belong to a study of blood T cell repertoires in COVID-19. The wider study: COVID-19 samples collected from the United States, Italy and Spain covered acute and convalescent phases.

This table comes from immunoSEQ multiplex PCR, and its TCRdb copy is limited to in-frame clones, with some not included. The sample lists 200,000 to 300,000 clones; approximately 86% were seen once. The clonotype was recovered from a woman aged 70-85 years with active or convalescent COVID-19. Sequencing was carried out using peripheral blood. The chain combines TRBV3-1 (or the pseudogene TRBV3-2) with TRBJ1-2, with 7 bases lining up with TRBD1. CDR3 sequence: CASSQFGTATTYF. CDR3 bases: TGTGCCAGCAGCCAATTCGGGACAGCGACAACCTACTTC.